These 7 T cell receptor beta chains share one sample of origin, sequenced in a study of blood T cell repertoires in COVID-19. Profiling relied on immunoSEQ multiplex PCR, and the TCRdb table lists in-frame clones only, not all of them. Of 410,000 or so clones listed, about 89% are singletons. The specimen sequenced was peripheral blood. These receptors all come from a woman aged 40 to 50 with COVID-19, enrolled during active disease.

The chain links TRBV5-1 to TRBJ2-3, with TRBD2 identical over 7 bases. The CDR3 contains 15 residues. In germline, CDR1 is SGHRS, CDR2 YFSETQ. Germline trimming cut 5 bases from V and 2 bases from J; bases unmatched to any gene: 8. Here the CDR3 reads CASSLSGALTDTQYF. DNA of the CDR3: TGCGCCAGCAGTCTAAGCGGGGCTCTCACAGATACGCAGTATTTT.

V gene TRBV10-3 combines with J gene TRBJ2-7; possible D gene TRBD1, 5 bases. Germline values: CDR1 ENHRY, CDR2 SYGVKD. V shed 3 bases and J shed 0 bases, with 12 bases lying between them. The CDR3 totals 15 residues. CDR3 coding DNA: TGTGCCATCAGTGACGCGATTCAGGGCTCCTACGAGCAGTACTTC. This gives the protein CAISDAIQGSYEQYF.

The CDR3 protein is CASSPASGSSSYEQYF. CDR3 nucleotide sequence: TGCGCCAGCAGCCCGGCTAGCGGTTCCAGCTCCTACGAGCAGTACTTC. The chain uses TRBV4-1 and TRBJ2-7; TRBD2 matches at 7 bases. J gave up 0 bases and V 4 bases, and 9 bases lay outside the gene matches. Germline lookup yields CDR1 MGHRA and CDR2 YSYEKL. This CDR3 contains 16 residues.

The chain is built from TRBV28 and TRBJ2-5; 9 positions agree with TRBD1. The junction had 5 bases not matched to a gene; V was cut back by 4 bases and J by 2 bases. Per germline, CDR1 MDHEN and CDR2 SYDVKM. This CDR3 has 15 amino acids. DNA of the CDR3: TGTGCCAGCAGTTCGGGACAGGGTTGGCAAGAGACCCAGTACTTC. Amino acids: CASSSGQGWQETQYF.

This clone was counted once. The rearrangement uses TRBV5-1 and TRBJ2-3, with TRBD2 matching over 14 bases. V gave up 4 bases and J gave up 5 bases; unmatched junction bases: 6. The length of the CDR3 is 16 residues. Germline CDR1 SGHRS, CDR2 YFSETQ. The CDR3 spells CASSAGLAGVGDTQYF. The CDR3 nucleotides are TGCGCCAGCAGCGCGGGACTAGCGGGAGTTGGAGATACGCAGTATTTT.

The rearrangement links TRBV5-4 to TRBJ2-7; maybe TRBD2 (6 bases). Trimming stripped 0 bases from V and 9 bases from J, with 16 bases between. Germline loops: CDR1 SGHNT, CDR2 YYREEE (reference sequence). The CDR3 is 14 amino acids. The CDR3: CASSLGAGSVLQYF. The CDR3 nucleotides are TGTGCCAGCAGCTTGGGGGCGGGGTCTGTACTGCAGTACTTC. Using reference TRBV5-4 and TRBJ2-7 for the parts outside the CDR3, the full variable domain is ETGVTQSPTHLIKTRGQQVTLRCSSQSGHNTVSWYQQALGQGPQFIFQYYREEENGRGNFPPRFSGLQFPNYSSELNVNALELDDSALYLCASSLGAGSVLQYFGPGTRLTVT.

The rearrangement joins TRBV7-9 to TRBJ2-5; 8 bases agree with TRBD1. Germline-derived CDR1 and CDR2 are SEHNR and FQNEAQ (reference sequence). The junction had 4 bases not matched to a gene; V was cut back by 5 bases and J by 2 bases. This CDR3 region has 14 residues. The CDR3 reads CASSGGQGQETQYF. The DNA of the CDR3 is TGTGCCAGCAGCGGCGGACAGGGTCAAGAGACCCAGTACTTC.